Sequencing of this TCR beta chain was carried out in a study of blood T cell repertoires in COVID-19. Study background: Researchers got acute and convalescent COVID-19 samples from the United States, Italy and Spain. PBMCs, B-cell-depleted T cells, or T cells provided the cDNA or gDNA that made up the material.

As processed by the authors: Amplification from reference gene primers served as the basis for estimated nucleated cell counts. This table comes from immunoSEQ multiplex PCR, and its TCRdb copy is limited to in-frame clones, with some not included. That table supplies the V and J calls and clone size; D and trimming were determined from the DNA. The repertoire includes roughly 230,000 clones, about 85% of them detected once, and over 0.95% sits in the top ten. This CDR3 is built from 17 residues. Germline CDR1 is KGHSH and CDR2 is LQKENI. Between the trimmed V and J ends, which lost 0 bases and 0 bases, there was a span of 12 bases.

The J gene is TRBJ1-3, the V gene TRBV18; D not resolved. Sequenced: peripheral blood. The receptor was derived from a man aged 35 to 55 with acute or convalescent COVID-19. The CDR3 reads CASSPPNSLGSGNTIYF. The CDR3 nucleotides read TGTGCCAGCTCACCACCCAACAGCCTTGGCTCTGGAAACACCATATATTTT.